This is a list of T cell receptor beta chains from one sample in a study of blood T cell repertoires in COVID-19. Repertoires were generated with immunoSEQ multiplex PCR, while TCRdb's copy carries only in-frame clones and drops some. Among about 95,000 clones listed, about 80% were seen once. Sequenced material: peripheral blood. The receptors here all came from a human donor in a cohort sampled during active COVID-19. Each CDR3 is given with its conserved first and last residue. Fields, in order: clone size, D gene, V gene, J gene, CDR3 DNA, CDR3 protein. A D gene is named only where the DNA matches it firmly. The listing skips clone size in some rows; elsewhere it reads once, few, many or a size class.

>-|-|TRBV7-9|TRBJ1-1
TGTGCCAGCAGCCCACGAAGGGGAGGCAACACTGAAGCTTTCTTT
CASSPRRGGNTEAFF
>-|-|TRBV6-5|TRBJ2-7
TGTGCCGTTGGGGCAGGGGCCTCCTACGAGCAGTACTTC
CAVGAGASYEQYF
>-|-|TRBV6-5|TRBJ1-3
TGTGCCAGCACCAATTGGCTCCCTGGAAACACCATATATTTT
CASTNWLPGNTIYF
>-|TRBD1|TRBV18|TRBJ1-6
TGTGCCAGCTCATCGACAGGGTTAGGCTATAATTCACCCCTCCACTTT
CASSSTGLGYNSPLHF
>-|-|TRBV9|TRBJ1-1
TGTGCCAGCAGCCCCGAGAGTATGAACACTGAAGCTTTCTTT
CASSPESMNTEAFF
>once|TRBD1|TRBV7-6|TRBJ1-1
TGTGCCAGCAGCGTGGGACAGGGGAACACTGAAGCTTTCTTT
CASSVGQGNTEAFF
>-|TRBD2|TRBV5-6|TRBJ2-5
TGTGCCAGCAGCTCCATAACTAGCGCCAGAGGGGAGACCCAGTACTTC
CASSSITSARGETQYF
>-|TRBD1|TRBV5-5|TRBJ1-4
TGTGCCAGCAGCACCCGGACAGGGGCCGGAGGCAATGAAAAACTGTTTTTT
CASSTRTGAGGNEKLFF
>-|TRBD1|TRBV4-3|TRBJ1-1
TGCGCCAGCAGCCAACGACAGGGGCACACTGAAGCTTTCTTT
CASSQRQGHTEAFF
>-|TRBD1|TRBV3-1/TRBV3-2|TRBJ2-7
TGTGCCAGCAGCCGGACAGGGGCGGGAGAGCAGTACTTC
CASSRTGAGEQYF
>-|TRBD1|TRBV3-1/TRBV3-2|TRBJ1-3
TGTGCCAGCAGCCATAAACAGGGGGCGGGAAACACCATATATTTT
CASSHKQGAGNTIYF
>few|-|TRBV29-1|TRBJ1-2
TGCAGCGTTGAGAACAGGGATCTTCCTGGCTACACCTTC
CSVENRDLPGYTF
>once|-|TRBV5-1|TRBJ2-7
TGCGCCAGCAGTCCTAAAGTTTCCAACGGCGAGCAGTACTTC
CASSPKVSNGEQYF
>once|-|TRBV9|TRBJ2-3
TGTGCCAGCAGCGTACTAGGACTGACGGGCACAGATACGCAGTATTTT
CASSVLGLTGTDTQYF
>-|-|TRBV1|TRBJ2-7
TGCACCAGCAGCCAACCTGGGACAGGGGGCTTCTACGAGCAGTACTTC
CTSSQPGTGGFYEQYF
>-|TRBD1|TRBV12-3/TRBV12-4|TRBJ2-1
TGTGCCAGCAGCCCACAACAGGGGACTGAGCAGTTCTTC
CASSPQQGTEQFF
>-|-|TRBV29-1|TRBJ2-2
TGCAGCGTTGTTTCGGCTAGGTCGGGCGGGGAGCTGTTTTTT
CSVVSARSGGELFF
>-|-|TRBV18|TRBJ1-5
TGTGCCAGCTCACAAACCGGGTCCTCGAGCAATCAGCCCCAGCATTTT
CASSQTGSSSNQPQHF
>-|TRBD1|TRBV3-1/TRBV3-2|TRBJ2-7
TGTGCCAGCAGCCGCACCGGGACAGGGACCCACGAGCAGTACTTC
CASSRTGTGTHEQYF
>-|TRBD1|TRBV2|TRBJ2-2
TGTGCCAGCAGTGAAGCGCTGATTCGCAGGGGGTCGAACACCGGGGAGCTGTTTTTT
CASSEALIRRGSNTGELFF
>-|-|TRBV18|TRBJ2-3
TGTGCCAGCTCACCCCTCACTCCAGGGTCGAGCACAGATACGCAGTATTTT
CASSPLTPGSSTDTQYF
>-|TRBD1|TRBV19|TRBJ1-5
TGTGCCAGTAGTAAGGGGACAGGGGAGAGCAATCAGCCCCAGCATTTT
CASSKGTGESNQPQHF
>few|TRBD1|TRBV4-1|TRBJ1-4
TGCGCCAGCAGCTCCACAGGGGTCGGAGAAAAACTGTTTTTT
CASSSTGVGEKLFF
>-|TRBD1|TRBV7-9|TRBJ1-2
TGTGCCAGCAGCCCCCATGGAGGGGGCATCTATGGCTACACCTTC
CASSPHGGGIYGYTF